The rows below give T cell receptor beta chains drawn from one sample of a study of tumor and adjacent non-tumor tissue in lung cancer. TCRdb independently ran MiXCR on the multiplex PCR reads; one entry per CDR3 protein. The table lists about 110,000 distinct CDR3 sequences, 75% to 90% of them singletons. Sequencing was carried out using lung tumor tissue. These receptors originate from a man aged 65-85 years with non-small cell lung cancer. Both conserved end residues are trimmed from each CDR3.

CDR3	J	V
ASNSIGGRGAF	TRBJ1-1	TRBV28
ASCLHVLDWASYNEQF	TRBJ2-1	TRBV11-2
ASRSGRSGANVLT	TRBJ2-6	TRBV5-1
ASSYSHGKNSLLH	TRBJ1-6	TRBV6-5
AISPMVAHEQY	TRBJ2-7	TRBV10-3
ASSPLMGAYEQY	TRBJ2-7	TRBV11-2
ASSLLAGGPGEQN	TRBJ2-7	TRBV28
SVDVAGGTRELF	TRBJ2-2	TRBV29-1
TSSQDRGRSEQY	TRBJ2-7	TRBV5-6
ASNLLKGITREIQY	TRBJ2-5	TRBV5-4
DSSSLTLTGSVRDTQY	TRBJ2-3	TRBV28
ATSDSSWVFSTDTQY	TRBJ2-3	TRBV24-1
ASSRSGTRDEELF	TRBJ1-4	TRBV11-2
NASGGRSPYERY	TRBJ2-7	TRBV20-1
ASRIWSGSYSEQF	TRBJ2-1	TRBV7-8
ASSQADGTGGIETF	TRBJ1-1	TRBV4-2
ASSLSRGGGQPQH	TRBJ1-5	TRBV28
NARDPGPTNSPIH	TRBJ1-6	TRBV20-1
TSSQDSRQGTEAV	TRBJ1-1	TRBV4-1
VSRRAGSYEQY	TRBJ2-7	TRBV6-1
ASSLRVQTTYEQY	TRBJ2-7	TRBV28
ADGHSEGTQY	TRBJ2-3	TRBV12-5
AISRGREIQY	TRBJ2-5	TRBV6-2/TRBV6-3
ASSEGNGSSTDTQY	TRBJ2-3	TRBV10-1
ASGLFPSTRELF	TRBJ2-2	TRBV28
SVFGQGIKTDDF	TRBJ1-1	TRBV29-1
ASSIWTANNHGYT	TRBJ1-2	TRBV19
ATYGRSTDTQC	TRBJ2-3	TRBV11-2
ASSLSLGEQF	TRBJ2-1	TRBV11-1
PNGFDRNQPQH	TRBJ1-5	TRBV12-5
SPRSYLQTGQETQN	TRBJ2-5	TRBV29-1
AISLDSDTVEQY	TRBJ2-7	TRBV5-1
ASSRYTSSGANVLT	TRBJ2-6	TRBV5-1
SVNPPTGEQY	TRBJ2-5	TRBV29-1
GSSLHGRDWASYNEQF	TRBJ2-1	TRBV11-2
ASCAVRATVQY	TRBJ2-7	TRBV9
DTSRGGQGARGYA	TRBJ1-2	TRBV15
ANSTRPGQGPHDQF	TRBJ2-1	TRBV11-1
ASSMVEGGTDKQY	TRBJ2-3	TRBV5-6
ASSLLALNRPQH	TRBJ1-5	TRBV6-5
SADVAADTGDLF	TRBJ2-2	TRBV29-1
ASSYTGTNYEQF	.	TRBV6-5
ATKGEEQF	TRBJ2-1	TRBV10-3
AISSTEGVEETQY	TRBJ2-5	TRBV10-3